These 21 T cell receptor beta chains were sequenced from one sample in a study of blood T cell repertoires in COVID-19. Sequencing used immunoSEQ multiplex PCR; TCRdb keeps in-frame clones, though not all of them. The data contain about 250,000 clones, approximately 85% of them seen just once; the ten biggest clones take up around 10%. Sequenced material: PBMCs or T cells enriched from blood (not recorded which). The source of these receptors is a woman between 45 and 65 years old with acute COVID-19.

The chain is built from TRBV5-1 and TRBJ1-6; no definite D call. Germline V CDR1 and CDR2: SGHRS, YFSETQ. Trimming removed 0 bases at V and 6 bases at J, with 13 bases between. This CDR3 is 16 amino acids long. The CDR3 region has the DNA TGCGCCAGCAGCTTGGTTGCAGCCTCGGGTAATTCACCCCTCCACTTT. Encoded protein: CASSLVAASGNSPLHF.

The chain links TRBV6-5 to TRBJ2-3, with TRBD1 identical over 8 bases. The CDR3 is made up of 15 amino acids. In germline, CDR1 is MNHEY, CDR2 SVGAGI. Germline trimming cut 6 bases from V and 2 bases from J; bases unmatched to any gene: 7. This chain's CDR3 is CASRQRTGPTDTQYF. Written as DNA, the CDR3 is TGTGCCAGCAGACAAAGGACAGGGCCCACAGATACGCAGTATTTT.

The chain carries TRBV4-3 and TRBJ1-2; D may be TRBD1 (5 bases). Germline CDR1 LGHNA, CDR2 YSLEER. CDR3 length: 15 residues. V was shortened by 1 base and J by 8 bases, with 17 bases between the two germline ends. The CDR3 is CASSQGGRAVEGYTF. The CDR3 region has the DNA TGCGCCAGCAGCCAAGGGGGCAGGGCGGTTGAGGGCTACACCTTC.

Only a few counts were recorded for this clone. The V and J genes are TRBV6-5 and TRBJ2-7, with no clear D. The germline V gene has CDR1 MNHEY and CDR2 SVGAGI. This CDR3 has 14 residues. V gave up 8 bases and J gave up 1 base, with 15 bases separating them. The CDR3 sequence is CASRRFARSYEQYF. As DNA, the CDR3 is TGTGCCAGCCGTCGCTTTGCCAGGTCCTACGAGCAGTACTTC.

The chain combines TRBV30 with TRBJ1-4; 9 nucleotides match TRBD1. Germline V gene data show CDR1 as GTSNPN and CDR2 as SVGIG (reference sequence). The CDR3 covers 16 residues. Trimming cost V 3 bases and J 2 bases; bases outside gene matches: 7. The CDR3 loop is CAWRGDRDRTNEKLFF. The CDR3 DNA follows: TGTGCCTGGAGGGGGGACAGGGATCGGACTAATGAAAAACTGTTTTTT. The full variable domain, its missing parts supplied by reference TRBV30 and TRBJ1-4, is SQTIHQWPATLVQPVGSPLSLECTVEGTSNPNLYWYRQAAGRGLQLLFYSVGIGQISSEVPQNLSASRPQDRQFILSSKKLLLSDSGFYLCAWRGDRDRTNEKLFFGSGTQLSVL.

This clone appeared a single time. V usage is TRBV7-8 and J usage is TRBJ1-3; D gene unclear. The germline V gene encodes CDR1 SGHVS and CDR2 FQNEAQ. The ends were cut back, 0 bases at V and 3 bases at J, with 9 bases in the middle. CDR3 size: 15 residues. Written as DNA, the CDR3 is TGTGCCAGCAGCTTAGCGAGGGAAATTGGAAACACCATATATTTT. Translated, it gives CASSLAREIGNTIYF.

The chain carries TRBV27 and TRBJ2-1; weak D call: TRBD2 (5 bases). CDR3 length equals 15 residues. The ends were cut back, 5 bases at V and 3 bases at J, with 14 bases in the middle. Germline-derived CDR1 and CDR2 are MNHEY and SMNVEV (reference sequence). Written as DNA, the CDR3 is TGTGCCAGCAGTCTCTCGCTAGGAGGCTACAATGAGCAGTTCTTC. Residues: CASSLSLGGYNEQFF.

The genes are TRBV4-2 and TRBJ1-1; TRBD1 agrees at 8 bases. In germline, CDR1 is LGHNA, CDR2 YNFKEQ. Trimming cost V 2 bases and J 5 bases; bases outside gene matches: 7. This CDR3 comprises 15 residues. CDR3 DNA: TGTGCCAGCAGCCAATCAGGGGGCGTGAGTACTGAAGCTTTCTTT. Protein: CASSQSGGVSTEAFF.

V usage is TRBV7-6 and J usage is TRBJ2-2; D might be TRBD2 (6 bases). The V gene's germline CDR1 is SGHVS and CDR2 FNYEAQ. The ends were cut back, 6 bases at V and 7 bases at J, with 18 bases in the middle. The CDR3 extends over 15 amino acids. This chain's CDR3 is CASSHPEGADGELFF. The DNA for the CDR3 is TGTGCCAGCAGTCACCCGGAGGGTGCTGACGGGGAGCTGTTTTTT.

V and J are TRBV25-1 and TRBJ1-6; 9 bases map to TRBD1. V was pared by 3 bases and J by 10 bases, with 7 bases of the junction left unmatched. This CDR3 spans 15 amino acids. CDR1 and CDR2 from the germline V gene are MGHDK and SYGVNS. The CDR3: CASSDPTGGASPLHF. The CDR3 coding sequence is TGTGCCAGCAGTGACCCGACAGGGGGTGCGTCACCCCTCCACTTT.

Only a few counts were recorded for this clone. The chain is built from TRBV6-5 and TRBJ1-1; weak D call: TRBD1 (6 bases). This CDR3 is built from 16 residues. The germline V and J ends were trimmed by 0 bases and 3 bases, with 14 bases remaining between them. Per the germline V gene, CDR1 is MNHEY and CDR2 is SVGAGI. The CDR3 region is CASSYSPTGSHTEAFF. The CDR3 DNA reads TGTGCCAGCAGTTACTCGCCTACAGGGTCCCACACTGAAGCTTTCTTT.

The rearrangement joins TRBV14 to TRBJ2-5; 10 bases are shared with TRBD1. CDR1 is SGHDN, CDR2 FVKESK, per germline. Trimming removed 1 base from V and 1 base from J; junction bases left unmatched: 9. The CDR3 extends over 18 amino acids. The CDR3 reads CASSQGTGGYAPQETQYF. In DNA, the CDR3 is TGTGCCAGCAGCCAAGGGACAGGGGGTTATGCCCCCCAAGAGACCCAGTACTTC.

The rearrangement uses TRBV19 and TRBJ1-1; 7 positions match TRBD1. Germline V gives CDR1 LNHDA, CDR2 SQIVND (reference sequence). The CDR3 contains 15 residues. J was trimmed by 1 base and V by 3 bases; bases with no gene match: 5. DNA of the CDR3: TGTGCCAGTAGTATCGGGACAGCGAGGAACACTGAAGCTTTCTTT. As protein: CASSIGTARNTEAFF.

This clone has only one observation. The rearrangement uses TRBV12-3 or TRBV12-4 and TRBJ2-5; D is unclear. The CDR3 is 12 residues long. The ends were cut back, 6 bases at V and 3 bases at J, with 8 bases in the middle. The CDR3 is CASSPRKETQYF. CDR3 in DNA: TGTGCCAGCAGCCCGCGAAAAGAGACCCAGTACTTC.

V and J are TRBV19 and TRBJ2-3; 13 nucleotides line up with TRBD2. The ends lost 4 bases at V and 4 bases at J; junction bases unmatched: 5. This CDR3 region has 16 residues. CDR1 is LNHDA and CDR2 is SQIVND in the germline V gene (reference sequence). The CDR3 protein is CASSTLLAGGSDTQYF. The CDR3, as DNA: TGTGCCAGTAGTACACTACTAGCGGGGGGGTCAGATACGCAGTATTTT.

V gene TRBV20-1 combines with J gene TRBJ2-3, with unresolved D. The CDR3 sequence is 13 residues long. Germline V gene data show CDR1 as DFQATT and CDR2 as SNEGSKA (reference sequence). V was pared by 3 bases and J by 5 bases, with 12 bases between. The CDR3 here is CSASRRERDTQYF. For the CDR3, the DNA is TGCAGTGCTAGTCGGAGAGAAAGAGATACGCAGTATTTT.

The V and J genes are TRBV29-1 and TRBJ2-5, with 8 bases fitting TRBD1. CDR1 is SQVTM and CDR2 is ANQGSEA in the germline V gene. The CDR3 sequence is 13 residues long. The V gene end was trimmed by 5 bases and the J gene end by 2 bases; junction bases not matched to a gene: 4. The CDR3 loop reads CSVYRGNQETQYF. The CDR3 nucleotides read TGCAGCGTTTACAGGGGGAATCAAGAGACCCAGTACTTC. Based on the CDR3 plus reference TRBV29-1 and TRBJ2-5, the full variable domain is SAVISQKPSRDICQRGTSLTIQCQVDSQVTMMFWYRQQPGQSLTLIATANQGSEATYESGFVIDKFPISRPNLTFSTLTVSNMSPEDSSIYLCSVYRGNQETQYFGPGTRLLVL.

V and J are TRBV14 and TRBJ1-2; maybe TRBD1 (6 bases). CDR1 and CDR2 (germline): SGHDN, FVKESK. The CDR3 consists of 14 residues. V was cut by 1 base and J by 8 bases, with 14 bases left in between. CDR3 in DNA: TGTGCCAGCAGCCAAGGGGCAGGGGTAGTAGGCTACACCTTC. This sequence encodes CASSQGAGVVGYTF.

This clone occurred a few times. The CDR3 DNA reads as TGTGCCAGCAGTAAACAGGCCTTTAGCAATCAGCCCCAGCATTTT. Its translation is CASSKQAFSNQPQHF. The chain links TRBV6-5 to TRBJ1-5; D may be TRBD1 (5 bases). The CDR3 is 15 residues long. Germline V gene sequence: CDR1 MNHEY, CDR2 SVGAGI. Trimming took 5 bases from V and 0 from J, leaving 11 bases between them.

The table lists this clone with a few counts. J is TRBJ1-1 and V is TRBV12-3 or TRBV12-4, with a weak D call TRBD1 (5 bases). The V end was cut by 3 bases, the J end by 8 bases, with 10 bases between. The length of the CDR3 is 12 residues. For the CDR3, the DNA is TGTGCCAGCAGTTTCTTCCAGGGAGAAGCTTTCTTT. This sequence encodes CASSFFQGEAFF.

This clone was seen at least ten times. The V and J genes are TRBV5-1 and TRBJ1-1, with TRBD1 matching 8 bases. The germline V gene has CDR1 SGHRS and CDR2 YFSETQ. The CDR3 loop spans 14 amino acids. V lost 4 bases, J lost 3 bases, and 5 bases stayed unmatched. In nucleotides, the CDR3 is TGCGCCAGCAGCATTCGGACAGGGCACACTGAAGCTTTCTTT. It yields the protein CASSIRTGHTEAFF.